The 2 T cell receptor beta chains listed next were all sequenced from one sample in a study of OX40 agonist ivuxolimab in advanced cancers. Generated by immunoSEQ multiplex PCR, the TCRdb table keeps only in-frame clones and is missing some. The sample comprises fewer than 75,000 clones, over 80% of which are singletons, and 3.5% to 5% rests with the top ten. Sequencing was performed on CD4+ or CD8+ T cells sorted from blood, taken in a trial of the OX40 agonist ivuxolimab. These receptor sequences come from an adult with an advanced solid tumor such as melanoma, head and neck, liver or kidney cancer.

Regarding this clone: In the same sample, other DNA sequences code for this CDR3. The chain combines TRBV5-1 with TRBJ2-7; 11 bases line up with TRBD2. Germline assignment: CDR1 SGHRS and CDR2 YFSETQ. With 4 bases clipped from V and 3 bases from J, the junction kept 6 bases outside the gene matches. The CDR3 extends over 15 amino acids. The CDR3 sequence: CASSLTGTSGYEQYF. DNA of the CDR3: TGCGCCAGCAGCCTGACGGGGACTAGCGGCTACGAGCAGTACTTC. The complete variable domain, with remaining parts taken from reference TRBV5-1 and TRBJ2-7, reads KAGVTQTPRYLIKTRGQQVTLSCSPISGHRSVSWYQQTPGQGLQFLFEYFSETQRNKGNFPGRFSGRQFSNSRSEMNVSTLELGDSALYLCASSLTGTSGYEQYFGPGTRLTVT.

The chain employs TRBV28 and TRBJ1-2; D remains unclear. The CDR3 sequence is 14 residues long. The V gene's germline CDR1 is MDHEN and CDR2 SYDVKM. V was pared by 4 bases and J by 7 bases, with 16 bases between. CDR3 nucleotides: TGTGCCAGCAGTTCTCCCGGCCAACGCTCTGGCTACACCTTC. As protein: CASSSPGQRSGYTF.